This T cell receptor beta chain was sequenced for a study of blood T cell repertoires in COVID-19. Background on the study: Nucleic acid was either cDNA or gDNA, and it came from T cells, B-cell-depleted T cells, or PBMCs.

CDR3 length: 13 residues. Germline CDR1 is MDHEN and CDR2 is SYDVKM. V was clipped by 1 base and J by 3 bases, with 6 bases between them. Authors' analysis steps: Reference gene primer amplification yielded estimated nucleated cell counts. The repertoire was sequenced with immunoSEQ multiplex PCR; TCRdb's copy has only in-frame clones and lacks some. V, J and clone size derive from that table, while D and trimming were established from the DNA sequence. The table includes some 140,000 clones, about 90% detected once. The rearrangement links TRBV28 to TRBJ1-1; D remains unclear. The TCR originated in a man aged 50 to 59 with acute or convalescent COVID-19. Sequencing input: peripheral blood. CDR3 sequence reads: CASSLLIDTEAFF. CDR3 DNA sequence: TGTGCCAGCAGTTTATTAATAGACACTGAAGCTTTCTTT.